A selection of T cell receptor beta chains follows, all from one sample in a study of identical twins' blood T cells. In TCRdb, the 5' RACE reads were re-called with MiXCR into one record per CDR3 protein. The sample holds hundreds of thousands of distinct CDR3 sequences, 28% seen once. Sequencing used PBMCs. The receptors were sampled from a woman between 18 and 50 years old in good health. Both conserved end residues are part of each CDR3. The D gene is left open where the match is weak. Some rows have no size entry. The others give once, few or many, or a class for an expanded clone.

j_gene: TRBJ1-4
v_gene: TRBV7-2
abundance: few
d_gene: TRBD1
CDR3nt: TGTGCCAGCAGCTTGACAGGGGTGAGGGAAGGTTATGAAAAACTGTTTTTT
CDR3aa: CASSLTGVREGYEKLFF

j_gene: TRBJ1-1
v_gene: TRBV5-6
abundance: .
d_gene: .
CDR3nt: TGTGCCAGCAGCTTTGATTACGCGGGGAACACTGAAGCTTTCTTT
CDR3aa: CASSFDYAGNTEAFF

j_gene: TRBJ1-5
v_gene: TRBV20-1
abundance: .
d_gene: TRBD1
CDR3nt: TGCAGTGCCTGGGACAGCCGAGCTTATCAGCCCCAGCATTTT
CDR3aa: CSAWDSRAYQPQHF

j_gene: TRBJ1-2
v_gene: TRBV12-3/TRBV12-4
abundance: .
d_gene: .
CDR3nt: TGTGCCAGCAGTTTATACATCTCAGGCTATGGCTACACCTTC
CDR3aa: CASSLYISGYGYTF

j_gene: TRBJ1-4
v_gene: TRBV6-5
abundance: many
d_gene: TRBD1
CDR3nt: TGTGCCAGCAGTTACTTAACCTCCGGGACAGGGGGAAAACTGTTTTTT
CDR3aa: CASSYLTSGTGGKLFF

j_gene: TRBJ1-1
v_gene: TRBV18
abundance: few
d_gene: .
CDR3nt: TGTGCCAGCTCACTCCATAGTGGGCTTGGGGCGGACACTGAAGCTTTCTTT
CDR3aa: CASSLHSGLGADTEAFF

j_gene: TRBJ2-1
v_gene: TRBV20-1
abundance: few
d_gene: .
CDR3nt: TGCAGTGCTAGCGACAATACCCGTAATGAGCAGTTCTTC
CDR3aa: CSASDNTRNEQFF

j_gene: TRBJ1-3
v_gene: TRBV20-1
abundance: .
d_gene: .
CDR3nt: TGCAGTGCTAGGGGCAGGTCTGCGGACACTATATATTTT
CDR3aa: CSARGRSADTIYF

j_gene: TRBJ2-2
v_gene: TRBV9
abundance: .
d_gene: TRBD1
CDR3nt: TGTGCCAGCAGCCTCCAGACAGGGTTGAACACCGGGGAGCTGTTTTTT
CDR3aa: CASSLQTGLNTGELFF

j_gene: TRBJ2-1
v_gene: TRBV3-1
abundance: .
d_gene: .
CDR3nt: TGTGCCAGCAGCCCCGGGGGAGGTTCTTCCTACAATGAGCAGTTCTTC
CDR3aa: CASSPGGGSSYNEQFF

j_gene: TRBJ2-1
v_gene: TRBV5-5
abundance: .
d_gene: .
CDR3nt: TGTGCCAGCAGCCCCGTAGGGCCGCCCTACAATGAGCAGTTCTTC
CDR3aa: CASSPVGPPYNEQFF

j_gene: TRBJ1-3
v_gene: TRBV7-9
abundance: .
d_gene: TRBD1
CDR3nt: TGTGCCAGCAGCTGGACAGGCTCTGGAAACACCATATATTTT
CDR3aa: CASSWTGSGNTIYF

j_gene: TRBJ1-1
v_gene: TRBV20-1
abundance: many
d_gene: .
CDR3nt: TGCAGTGCTAGACAGAACACTGAAGCTTTCTTT
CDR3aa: CSARQNTEAFF

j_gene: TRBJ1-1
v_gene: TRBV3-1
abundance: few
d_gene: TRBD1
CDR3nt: TGTGCCAGCAGCCACCATGACAGGGGAAACACTGAAGCTTTCTTT
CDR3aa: CASSHHDRGNTEAFF

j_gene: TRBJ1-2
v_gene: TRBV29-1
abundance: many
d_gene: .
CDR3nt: TGCAGCGCGGATGCAGGGTCTATGGAGAACACCTTC
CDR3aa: CSADAGSMENTF

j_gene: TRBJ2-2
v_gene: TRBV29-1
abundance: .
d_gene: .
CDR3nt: TGCAGCGTTCACCCGAGAAACACCAGGGAGCTGTTTTTT
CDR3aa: CSVHPRNTRELFF

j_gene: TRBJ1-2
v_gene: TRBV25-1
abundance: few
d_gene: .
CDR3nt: TGTGCCAGCAGACAGGGCGACTATGGCTACACCTTC
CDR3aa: CASRQGDYGYTF

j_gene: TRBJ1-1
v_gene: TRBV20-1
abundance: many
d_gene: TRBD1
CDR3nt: TGCAGTGCTTCCGGGACAGGCCACACTGAAGCTTTCTTT
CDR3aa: CSASGTGHTEAFF

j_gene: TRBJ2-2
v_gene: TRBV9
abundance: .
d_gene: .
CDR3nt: TGTGCCAGCAGCGTTTTCCAGCACACCGGGGAGCTGTTTTTT
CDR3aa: CASSVFQHTGELFF

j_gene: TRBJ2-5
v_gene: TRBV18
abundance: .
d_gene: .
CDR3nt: TGTGCCAGCTCACCACCGACTAGTCAAGAGACCCAGTACTTC
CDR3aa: CASSPPTSQETQYF

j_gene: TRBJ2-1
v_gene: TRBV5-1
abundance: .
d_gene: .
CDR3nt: TGCGCCAGCAGCTTATCCGGGGCCTACCACAATGAGCAGTTCTTC
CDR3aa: CASSLSGAYHNEQFF

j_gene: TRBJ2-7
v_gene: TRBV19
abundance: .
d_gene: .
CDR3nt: TGTGCCACTTGGGACTCGGTCTACGAGCAGTACTTC
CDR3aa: CATWDSVYEQYF

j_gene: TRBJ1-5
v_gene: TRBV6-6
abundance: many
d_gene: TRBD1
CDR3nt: TGTGCCAGCAGGACAGGGACTCAGCCCCAGCATTTT
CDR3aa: CASRTGTQPQHF

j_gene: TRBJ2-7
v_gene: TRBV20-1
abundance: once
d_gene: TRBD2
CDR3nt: TGCAGTGCTAGGCGGGAGCAACACGAGCAGTACTTC
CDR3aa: CSARREQHEQYF

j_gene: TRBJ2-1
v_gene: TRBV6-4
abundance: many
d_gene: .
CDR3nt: TGTGCCAGCAGTGACAACCCCGAGGGCGAGCAGTTCTTC
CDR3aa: CASSDNPEGEQFF

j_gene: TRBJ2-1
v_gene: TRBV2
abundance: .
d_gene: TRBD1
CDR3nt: TGTGCCAGCAAGGGACAGGGATCCTGCAATGAGCAGTTCTTC
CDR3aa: CASKGQGSCNEQFF

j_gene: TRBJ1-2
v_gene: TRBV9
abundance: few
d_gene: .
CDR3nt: TGTGCCAGCAGCGTTCGGCAGGGCGATGGCTACACCTTC
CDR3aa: CASSVRQGDGYTF

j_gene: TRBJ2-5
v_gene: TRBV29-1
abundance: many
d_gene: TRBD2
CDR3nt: TGCAGCGTTGAAACTGGACTAGAAGAGACCCAGTACTTC
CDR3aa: CSVETGLEETQYF

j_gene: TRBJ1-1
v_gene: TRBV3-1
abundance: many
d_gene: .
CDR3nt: TGTGCCAGCAGCCGAAATACAGGGCCCATGAACACTGAAGCTTTCTTT
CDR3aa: CASSRNTGPMNTEAFF

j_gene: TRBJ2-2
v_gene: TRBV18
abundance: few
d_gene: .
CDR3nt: TGTGCCAGCTCATCAGCCGGACAGAACACCGGGGAGCTGTTTTTT
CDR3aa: CASSSAGQNTGELFF